The T cell receptor beta chain described here comes from a study of shared clonotypes between healthy human individuals. Germline V CDR1 and CDR2: MGHDK, SYGVNS. CDR3 length: 15 amino acids. With V trimmed by 2 bases and J by 4 bases, 0 bases remained unmatched. Measured with immunoSEQ multiplex PCR; TCRdb has only the in-frame clones, and not every one. Counted here are 950,000 to 1,300,000 clones, 70% to 80% occurring once; the ten biggest clones make up approximately 1.5%. The V gene is TRBV25-1, the J gene TRBJ2-1; the match to TRBD2 covers 12 bases. The specimen was memory CD4+ T cells sorted from blood. Specified subset: CD45RA-negative fraction. This receptor was identified in a man aged 18-30 years in good health. In DNA form, the CDR3 reads TGTGCCAGCAGTGAAACTAGCGGGAGGTACAATGAGCAGTTCTTC. Its translation: CASSETSGRYNEQFF.